This T cell receptor (beta chain) was found in a study of T cells in Graves' hyperthyroidism and ophthalmopathy. Study results and limitations: Stable hyperthyroidism was told apart from ophthalmopathy by a model built on 13 V-J features.

Amplified regions were TCR beta CDR3 sequences from RNA transcripts. A set of HTBI primers served as the primers for a first-round RT-PCR of the TCR CDR3. Each CDR3 protein is one row after TCRdb ran MiXCR on the multiplex PCR reads. Of 690,000 or so distinct CDR3 sequences listed, 15% to 20% are singletons. Concerning this clonotype: Its antigen is not known.

From 8.5 to 10 ml of fresh peripheral blood, PBMCs were isolated. Germline loops: CDR1 LNHDA, CDR2 SQIVND (reference sequence). V dropped 5 bases and J dropped 1 base, with 14 bases sitting between them. The CDR3 sequence is 15 residues long. This sequence joins TRBV19 and TRBJ1-1, with a tentative D call TRBD1 (5 bases). The sequenced material came from blood. The TCR was taken from a woman between 45 and 65 years old with Graves' hyperthyroidism that later progressed to Graves' ophthalmopathy. The CDR3 bases are TGTGCCAGTAGTCCCCACAGACAGACGAACACTGAAGCTTTCTTT. Translation: CASSPHRQTNTEAFF.